This TCR beta chain was profiled in a study of T-cell reconstitution after alpha-beta-depleted transplantation in children (dated by TCRdb to 2016 to 2017). Notes on the research overall: Using TCR repertoire profiling, the study followed T-cell immune reconstitution in a quantitative way in children after TCRalphabeta/CD19-depleted allogeneic hematopoietic cell transplantation. The research as a whole found: About two months after transplant, the apparently early recovery of alphabetaT-cell counts reportedly depended on just several hundred clones that had expanded rapidly and came from non-depleted graft cells. Hyperexpanded clone frequencies declined over subsequent months; after one year, T-cell counts and TCRbeta diversity were mostly attributed to newly produced T cells. In some patients, high TCRbeta diversity at day 60 was attributed to recipient T cells and intrathymic progenitors that had survived conditioning.

The library was generated by PCR. The sequencing machine was an Illumina HiSeq 2500. Molecular barcoding was employed in the preparation of TCR libraries, with unique molecular identifiers being used to normalize TCRbeta repertoire quantification. TCRdb reprocessed the public reads (quality trimming at Q25 with fastp, clone calling with MiXCR) and kept in-frame beta chains. Rows are unified per CDR3 protein, each entry keeping the most common DNA and genes. Within this sample are 55,000 to 90,000 distinct CDR3 sequences, with 4.9% of them counted one time only. The ten largest clones take up approximately 19% of the sample. Interpreted using the paper, the treatment or condition label stands for: allogeneic hematopoietic cell transplantation with graft depleted of TCRalphabeta T cells and CD19 B cells. Transplant recipients were children who received TCRalphabeta/CD19-depleted allogeneic hematopoietic cell grafts.

From the cysteine up to the phenylalanine, the CDR3 has a length of 16 residues. Left in the record is the CDR3 DNA by itself, 48 bases read in frame from the first base. From a lookup of the germline V gene (reference sequence), CDR1 and CDR2 are LGHDT and YNNKEL. The junction carries 15 bases between V and J, which are trimmed by 7 bases and 0 bases respectively. At least ten counts were recorded for this clonotype. No cognate antigen has been identified for it. There are no base qualities to consult, and no much larger clone falls within one base. The material sequenced was PBMCs, mostly from graft donor cells, taken 180 days after TCRalphabeta/CD19-depleted stem cell transplant. The sequence is built from TRBV3-1 and TRBJ2-2; the D gene cannot be resolved beyond TRBD1 or TRBD2, each matching 5 bases. This sequence was found in a boy younger than two who had a stem cell transplant for acute myeloid leukemia, so the T cells may come from the graft donor. The CDR3: CASTRIGGTNTGELFF. The DNA sequence follows: TGTGCCAGCACCCGCATTGGGGGAACGAACACCGGGGAGCTGTTTTTT. This CDR3, with the reference TRBV3-1 and TRBJ2-2 proteins standing in past its ends, gives the full variable domain DTAVSQTPKYLVTQMGNDKSIKCEQNLGHDTMYWYKQDSKKFLKIMFSYNNKELIINETVPNRFSPKSPDKAHLNLHINSLELGDSAVYFCASTRIGGTNTGELFFGEGSRLTVL.